This T cell receptor (beta chain) was sequenced in a study of identical twins. CDR1 and CDR2 (germline): MNHEY, SMNVEV (reference sequence). V lost 5 bases, J lost 1 base, and 17 bases lay in between. The CDR3 length is 16 residues. A single record per CDR3 protein comes from TCRdb applying MiXCR to the 5' RACE reads. The sample has about 890,000 distinct CDR3 sequences, about 12% seen once. This same sample was also taken into another study, of yellow fever vaccine responses in identical twins.

The J gene is TRBJ1-1, the V gene TRBV27; D may be TRBD1 (5 bases). The TCR sequence derives from a woman aged 18-30 years in good health. Sample: PBMCs. The CDR3 spells CASSPPWGTGNTEAFF. Here the CDR3 DNA reads TGTGCCAGCAGTCCCCCTTGGGGCACTGGGAACACTGAAGCTTTCTTT.